This T cell receptor (beta chain) was recovered during a study of identifying expanded T cells in peripheral blood. Germline V gene data show CDR1 as LNHNV and CDR2 as YYDKDF (reference sequence). The CDR3 length is 14 residues. Trimming left V 4 bases short and J 4 bases short, with 13 bases between. The method was immunoSEQ multiplex PCR; TCRdb's version includes in-frame clones alone and lacks a portion of them. The sample has under 120,000 clones; about 89% are singletons. Study observations and caveats: Technical replicates showed roughly 1.2 changed clones; approximately two weeks around 15; four weeks 19. Across healthy donors, higher total template counts meant significantly greater approximately two-week count variance.

Worth noting for this clone: Its antigen remains unknown.

Collection occurred without any documented infections or immune events in donors. Sequencing was carried out using blood. The TCR sequence derives from a person aged 18-69 years in good health. The V and J genes are TRBV15 and TRBJ2-5, with D unresolved. CDR3 protein: CATSKPHQPETQYF. CDR3 nucleotide sequence: TGTGCCACCAGCAAACCCCACCAGCCAGAGACCCAGTACTTC. Complete variable domain (other parts from reference TRBV15 and TRBJ2-5): DAMVIQNPRYQVTQFGKPVTLSCSQTLNHNVMYWYQQKSSQAPKLLFHYYDKDFNNEADTPDNFQSRRPNTSFCFLDIRSPGLGDTAMYLCATSKPHQPETQYFGPGTRLLVL.